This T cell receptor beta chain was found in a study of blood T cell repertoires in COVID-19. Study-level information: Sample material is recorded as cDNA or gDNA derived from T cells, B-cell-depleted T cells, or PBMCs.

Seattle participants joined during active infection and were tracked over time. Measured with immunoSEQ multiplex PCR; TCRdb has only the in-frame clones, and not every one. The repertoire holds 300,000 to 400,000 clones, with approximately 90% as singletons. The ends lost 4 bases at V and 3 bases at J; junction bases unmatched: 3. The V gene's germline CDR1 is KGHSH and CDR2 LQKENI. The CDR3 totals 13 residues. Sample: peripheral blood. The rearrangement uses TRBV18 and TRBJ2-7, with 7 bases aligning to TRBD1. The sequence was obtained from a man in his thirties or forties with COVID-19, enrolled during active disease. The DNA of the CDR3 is TGTGCCAGCTCACTTGGACAGGACTACGAGCAGTACTTC. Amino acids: CASSLGQDYEQYF.